This TCR beta chain was sequenced for a study of T cells in Graves' hyperthyroidism and ophthalmopathy. This clonotype was picked up many times. The CDR3 consists of 16 residues. The V gene's germline CDR1 is SGHVS and CDR2 FNYEAQ. Germline trimming cut 5 bases from V and 3 bases from J; bases unmatched to any gene: 10. Amplification of TCR beta CDR3 regions used RNA as the template. Using the HTBI primer set, a first-round RT-PCR was run on the TCR CDR3. TCRdb recomputed calls from the multiplex PCR reads with MiXCR, one row per CDR3 protein. The sample yields fewer than 650,000 distinct CDR3 sequences, over 12% seen once.

The V call is TRBV7-6, the J call TRBJ2-3, with TRBD2 identical over 8 bases. Sequenced material: blood. This receptor was identified in a woman between 18 and 30 years old with Graves' ophthalmopathy. The CDR3 region has the DNA TGTGCCAGCAGCCCATATCCAGCGGGAGATACAGATACGCAGTATTTT. Encoded protein: CASSPYPAGDTDTQYF.